This TCR beta chain was sequenced in a study of blood T cell repertoires in COVID-19. Study-level background: There were acute and convalescent COVID-19 samples, and they came from the United States, Italy and Spain. The analysed material was cDNA or gDNA that came from T cells, B-cell-depleted T cells, or PBMCs.

The authors' processing: Amplified reference gene primers provided the basis for estimating nucleated cell counts. Here immunoSEQ multiplex PCR was the method, and the copy in TCRdb shows in-frame clones only, minus some. V and J calls and clone size are as listed in that table; D and trimming were resolved from the DNA. Here the sample spans roughly 72,000 clones, just over 85% being singletons. CDR3 size: 16 residues. CDR1 is SGHDN, CDR2 FVKESK, per germline. V trimming: 5 bases; J trimming: 0 bases; junction bases outside the gene matches: 6. Sequences were obtained from peripheral blood. The rearrangement joins TRBV14 to TRBJ2-1; 8 bases align to TRBD2. This receptor was identified in a human donor in a cohort sampled during active COVID-19. This chain's CDR3 is CASSAIAGSSYNEQFF. The CDR3 DNA reads as TGTGCCAGCAGCGCCATAGCGGGGAGCTCCTACAATGAGCAGTTCTTC.